The 17 T cell receptor gamma chains listed next were all sequenced from one sample in a study of Vδ1+ human thymocytes. No antigen is known for these receptors. Study outcomes and limitations: Highly polyclonal TRG and TRD repertoires with Gaussian CDR3 length distributions appeared in thymus.

Sequences come from RNA converted to cDNA by reverse transcription. Pooled V-gene forward primers with one constant-region reverse primer generated the CDR3 amplicons by multiplex PCR. TCRdb re-called the multiplex PCR reads via CATT. The sample has about 6,500 gamma-chain clones; 40% to 50% are singletons. The sequenced material came from Vdelta1+ gamma-delta thymocytes from the thymus. Subset in this sample: FACS-sorted CD3+ TCRalphabeta- TCRVdelta1+ TCRVdelta2- thymocytes. These receptors were taken from a boy under two years old who had congenital heart surgery.

This clone showed up just a few times. The chain combines TRGV4 with TRGJ1 or TRGJ2. Looked up from germline, CDR1 is EGSTGY and CDR2 is YDSYTSSV. The CDR3 has 12 amino acids. With 5 bases clipped from V and 6 bases from J, the junction kept 7 bases outside the gene matches. CDR3 DNA sequence: TGTGCCACCTGGGCCATGGGTTATAAGAAACTCTTT. This codes for CATWAMGYKKLF.

The chain combines TRGV4 with TRGJ1 or TRGJ2. The J gene, absent from TCRdb, was called here by matching the DNA to germline. CDR3 length: 11 residues. Per the germline V gene, CDR1 is EGSTGY and CDR2 is YDSYTSSV. After removal of 6 bases from V and 9 bases from J, the junction contained 8 bases not matched to a gene. This CDR3 reads CATWFFGKKLF. In DNA form, the CDR3 reads TGTGCCACCTGGTTTTTCGGTAAGAAACTCTTT.

This chain links TRGV4 with TRGJ1 or TRGJ2. As TCRdb names no J gene, one was assigned here on the basis of a DNA match to germline. Germline V gene lookup returns CDR1 EGSTGY and CDR2 YDSYTSSV. After removal of 0 bases from V and 7 bases from J, the junction contained 9 bases not matched to a gene. The length of the CDR3 is 14 residues. This chain's CDR3 is CATWDGLRSYKKLF. The CDR3 DNA reads TGTGCCACCTGGGATGGGCTCAGGAGCTATAAGAAACTCTTT.

The chain is built from TRGV9 and TRGJ1 or TRGJ2. The CDR3 has 13 residues. With 3 bases clipped from V and 7 bases from J, the junction kept 9 bases outside the gene matches. CDR1 GITISATS and CDR2 ISYDGTV come from the germline V gene (reference sequence). CDR3 protein: CALWEPRGYKKLF. CDR3 nucleotides: TGTGCCTTGTGGGAGCCCCGGGGATATAAGAAACTCTTT.

A word on this clone: One base away lies a much larger clone, so this may be a sequencing read error. The V gene is TRGV5, the J gene TRGJ1 or TRGJ2. TCRdb does not report a J gene; here it was assigned by matching the DNA to germline references. The length of the CDR3 is 13 residues. The germline CDR1 and CDR2 sequences are VINAFY and YDVSNSKD. V shed 0 bases, J shed 5 bases, and the junction held 4 bases outside the gene matches. The CDR3 DNA reads TGTGCCACCTGGGACAGGGCTCATTATAAGAAACTCTTT. Its protein is CATWDRAHYKKLF.

This clone was seen more than once but under ten times. The chain combines TRGV2 with TRGJ1 or TRGJ2. From germline, CDR1 is EGSNGY and CDR2 YDSYNSKV. Trimming removed 1 base from V and 4 bases from J; junction bases left unmatched: 4. The CDR3 consists of 13 residues. The CDR3: CATWDGNYYKKLF. The CDR3 DNA sequence: TGTGCCACCTGGGACGGTAACTATTATAAGAAACTCTTT.

The chain has TRGV4 and TRGJ1 or TRGJ2. The germline V gene has CDR1 EGSTGY and CDR2 YDSYTSSV. The CDR3 spans 13 residues. Trimming removed 3 bases from V and 3 bases from J; junction bases left unmatched: 5. The CDR3 here is CATWDPLYYKKLF. Here the CDR3 DNA reads TGTGCCACCTGGGATCCCCTTTATTATAAGAAACTCTTT.

This clone came up a few times. This rearrangement joins TRGV5 to TRGJ1 or TRGJ2. The V and J ends lost 1 base and 4 bases, in that order; junction bases with no gene match: 7. Germline values: CDR1 VINAFY, CDR2 YDVSNSKD. This CDR3 spans 14 amino acids. The CDR3 DNA reads as TGTGCCACCTGGGACAGAGTGAAGTATTATAAGAAACTCTTT. Its translation is CATWDRVKYYKKLF.

The rearrangement links TRGV3 to TRGJ1 or TRGJ2. Assignment of the J gene here rests on matching the DNA to germline, because TCRdb gives none. The length of the CDR3 is 12 residues. CDR1 is VTNTFY and CDR2 is YDVSTARD in the germline V gene (reference sequence). Losses at the gene ends were 3 bases for V and 5 bases for J; bases not matched to a gene: 4. CDR3 DNA: TGTGCCACCTGGGACTCGGATTATAAGAAACTCTTT. Protein: CATWDSDYKKLF.

The sample holds a few counts of this clone. This chain links TRGV3 with TRGJP2. TCRdb offers no J gene call, so here the DNA was matched to germline to obtain one. Per the germline V gene, CDR1 is VTNTFY and CDR2 is YDVSTARD (reference sequence). The CDR3 totals 13 residues. The V segment lost 5 bases and the J segment 2 bases; nucleotides outside the gene matches: 2. This CDR3 reads CATWGSSDWIKTF. For the CDR3, the DNA is TGTGCCACCTGGGGAAGTAGTGATTGGATCAAGACGTTT.

The chain is built from TRGV3 and TRGJ1 or TRGJ2. Because TCRdb records no J gene, it was assigned here through a match of the DNA to germline. The CDR3 is 15 amino acids. The junction had 14 bases not matched to a gene; V was cut back by 0 bases and J by 9 bases. CDR1 and CDR2 from the germline V gene are VTNTFY and YDVSTARD (reference sequence). CDR3 bases: TGTGCCACCTGGGACAGGCTCCCCGAAAAGATTAAGAAACTCTTT. It codes for CATWDRLPEKIKKLF.

J is TRGJ1 or TRGJ2 and V is TRGV9. This CDR3 spans 15 amino acids. CDR1 is GITISATS and CDR2 is ISYDGTV in the germline V gene (reference sequence). Germline trimming cut 2 bases from V and 8 bases from J; bases unmatched to any gene: 15. CDR3 DNA: TGTGCCTTGTGGGAGGCCACGTTAACTGAAAATAAGAAACTCTTT. This gives the protein CALWEATLTENKKLF.

The rearrangement links TRGV4 to TRGJ1 or TRGJ2. The J gene, not given by TCRdb, was assigned here from a germline match of the nucleotide sequence. The CDR3 sequence is 11 residues long. CDR1 EGSTGY and CDR2 YDSYTSSV come from the germline V gene. V was pared by 12 bases and J by 10 bases, with 15 bases of the junction left unmatched. The CDR3 loop reads CASGESRKKLF. CDR3 bases: TGTGCCTCCGGGGAGAGCCGAAAGAAACTCTTT.

This clone was detected once. This may be a read error, as it is one base from a much larger clone. The V call is TRGV5P, the J call TRGJP2. Germline matching of the DNA provided the J gene here, since TCRdb leaves it blank. TRGV5P represents a pseudogene. This CDR3 is 13 amino acids long. The CDR3 region is CATWGSSDWIKTF. The CDR3, as DNA: TGTGCCACCTGGGGCAGTAGTGATTGGATCAAGACGTTT.

The V gene is TRGV2, the J gene TRGJ1 or TRGJ2. TCRdb lists no J gene, so it was determined here by aligning the DNA to germline. This CDR3 is 14 amino acids long. The V gene's germline CDR1 is EGSNGY and CDR2 YDSYNSKV. V was pared by 4 bases and J by 10 bases, with 16 bases of the junction left unmatched. CDR3: CATWDGPPPWKKLF. The CDR3 DNA reads TGTGCCACCTGGGATGGGCCTCCCCCGTGGAAGAAACTCTTT.

This sequence joins TRGV4 and TRGJ1 or TRGJ2. TCRdb carries no J gene annotation; the J gene was assigned here by matching the DNA with germline. With V trimmed by 7 bases and J by 8 bases, 14 bases remained unmatched. The CDR3 has 13 amino acids. The V gene's germline CDR1 is EGSTGY and CDR2 YDSYTSSV. The CDR3 here is CATCVGHGHKKLF. The CDR3 region has the DNA TGTGCCACCTGTGTGGGGCATGGTCATAAGAAACTCTTT.

The chain has TRGV3 and TRGJ1 or TRGJ2. No J gene is reported in TCRdb; it was inferred here by comparing the DNA with germline. After removal of 0 bases from V and 3 bases from J, the junction contained 17 bases not matched to a gene. The germline V gene has CDR1 VTNTFY and CDR2 YDVSTARD (reference sequence). The CDR3 consists of 18 residues. CDR3 nucleotides: TGTGCCACCTGGGACAGGCGACTCAGAAAGTATCTTTATTATAAGAAACTCTTT. Translation: CATWDRRLRKYLYYKKLF.